The TCR beta chain under discussion was sequenced for a study of liver allograft versus peripheral blood T cells (dated by TCRdb to the early 2020s). In terms of the full investigation: The study compared T cell receptor repertoires found within transplanted livers against repertoires in the peripheral blood of liver transplant recipients.

Instrument used: Illumina MiSeq. Clones were called with MiXCR by TCRdb after fastp trimmed the public reads at Q25, and only in-frame beta chains were retained. Every entry covers one CDR3 protein and lists the most common genes and DNA from its rows. The sample records fewer than 15,000 distinct CDR3 sequences, about 18% of which are singletons. The biggest ten clones account for 2% to 2.5% of the sample. This clonotype was counted at least ten times. Its antigen has not been determined. No qualities accompany the bases; no much larger clone lies one base away. On the study overall, not on this receptor specifically: The T cell receptor repertoires within liver allografts were reported to be different from the T cell receptor repertoires detected in peripheral blood.

Via the germline V gene, CDR1 is MNHNS and CDR2 SASEGT. V loses 6 bases of germline sequence and J loses 8 bases, and the interval between the two ends is 13 bases. From the cysteine through the phenylalanine, the CDR3 covers 12 amino acids. Only the CDR3 DNA is retained, 36 bases long and in frame from the first base. This TCR came from a human patient who had a liver transplant. Following transplantation, part of the T cell population may be supplied by the graft donor rather than the patient. The sequence is built from TRBV6-1 and TRBJ1-1; TRBD1 is possibly the D segment (6 matching bases). The nucleotide sequence is TGTGCCAGCAGACTGCGGACAGCCGAAGCTTTCTTT. The encoded protein is CASRLRTAEAFF.